This entry describes one T cell receptor (beta chain). What it recognizes is unknown. This entry is derived from a study of cytomegalovirus exposure and HLA in healthy donors. Study findings and constraints: Analyzed later, most CMV-associated TCR beta chains appeared HLA-restricted. Researchers reportedly found TCR beta sequences accurately predicted most subjects' HLA-A and HLA-B alleles. Presence/absence analyses assumed roughly uniform sequencing depth across donors.

Both 60 Vbeta primers and 13 Jbeta primers went into the PCR. Only in-frame clones appear in the TCRdb table, and some are missing; sequencing was by immunoSEQ multiplex PCR. Altogether some 190,000 clones are present, 65% to 75% being singletons, with the ten largest covering approximately 4.8%. The germline CDR1 and CDR2 sequences are SNHLY and FYNNEI. J gave up 7 bases and V 11 bases, and 5 bases lay outside the gene matches. The CDR3 loop spans 12 amino acids. The rearrangement joins TRBV2 to TRBJ2-1, with TRBD1 matching over 10 bases. This TCR derives from a man younger than 45 in good health and CMV-seropositive. Material: PBMCs. This CDR3 is CAVDRGRNEQFF. The CDR3 nucleotides read TGTGCCGTCGACAGGGGGCGGAATGAGCAGTTCTTC.